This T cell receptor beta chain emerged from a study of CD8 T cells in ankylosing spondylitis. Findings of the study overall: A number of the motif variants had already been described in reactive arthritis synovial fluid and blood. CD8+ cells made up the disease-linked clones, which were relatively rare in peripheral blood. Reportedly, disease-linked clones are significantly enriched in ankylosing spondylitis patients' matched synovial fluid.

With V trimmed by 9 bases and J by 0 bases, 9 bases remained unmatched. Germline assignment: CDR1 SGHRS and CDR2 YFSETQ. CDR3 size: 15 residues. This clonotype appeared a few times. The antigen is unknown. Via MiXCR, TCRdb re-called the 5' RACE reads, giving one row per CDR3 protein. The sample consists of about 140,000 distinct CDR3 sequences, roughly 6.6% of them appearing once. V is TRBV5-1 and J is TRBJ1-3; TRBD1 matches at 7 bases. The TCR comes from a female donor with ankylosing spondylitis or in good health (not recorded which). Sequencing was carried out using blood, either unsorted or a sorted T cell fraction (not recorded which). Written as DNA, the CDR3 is TGCGCCACCCGTACAGGGGATCTCTCTGGAAACACCATATATTTT. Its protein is CATRTGDLSGNTIYF.